This TCR beta chain is drawn from a study of neoadjuvant anti-PD-1 for oral cavity cancer listed by TCRdb under 2021. Some background on the complete study: Before undergoing curative-intent surgical resection, most patients got three to four biweekly nivolumab doses at 3 mg/kg. Responders were defined as patients with complete response, partial response or stable disease by RECIST 1.1; non-responders were defined as patients with progression. There were approximately 12 patients in the parent correlative cohort, and the response rate was less than 40%. For patients who did not progress, a fourth nivolumab dose was given around day 43, followed by definitive surgical resection on days 50-56.

For deep sequencing, PBMC libraries mostly used about 500 ng of input genomic DNA, with six replicates for each sample. TCRbeta libraries were prepared with the immunoSEQ hsTCRbeta kit according to the manufacturer's instructions. An Illumina NovaSeq 6000 S4 flow cell was used to sequence the final libraries, which had first been combined to 3 nM. In the paper's pipeline: Raw data preprocessing and quality control were performed with the immunoSEQ Analyzer. The analysis was restricted to productive rearrangements, with each unique CDR3 amino acid sequence defining a clonotype. Repertoire clonality was estimated as the Gini-Simpson index, which was calculated using the R package tcR. Gini indices were compared with Student's t test, and associations with tumor size change were assessed by Pearson correlation. TCRdb re-hosts the immuneACCESS table, in-frame sequences only. Its copies lack some clones; in the studies checked, an unresolved V gene accounts for under half of them, and the cause for the rest is not known. That table furnishes V, J and clone size, whereas the DNA furnished D and trimming. This sample holds about 9,600 clones; about three fifths were observed only once. Under 5% of the sample rests with the top ten.

The label giving this sample's time point can be read as: after neoadjuvant nivolumab, at surgical resection. The patients had newly diagnosed stage II-IVA oral cavity squamous cell carcinoma and had not received any prior systemic or radiation treatment. Everyone in the cohort had locally advanced, HPV-negative oral cavity squamous cell carcinoma. Peripheral blood mononuclear cells were analyzed directly, without maintenance or expansion in culture. Samples were obtained from a longitudinal correlative study of a single-arm phase II trial of neoadjuvant nivolumab in oral cavity squamous cell carcinoma. Subject-matched pre- and post-treatment PBMCs and tumors from three responders and three non-responders were subjected to genomic DNA-based TCRbeta sequencing. Peripheral blood mononuclear cells were collected once before nivolumab treatment and again after treatment, at the time of surgery. Genomic DNA was isolated from PBMCs using the Maxwell RSC DNA from Cells kit.

Via the germline V gene, CDR1 is SGHRS and CDR2 YFSETQ. Trimming takes 4 bases off V and 4 bases off J; junction bases not matched to a gene: 10. The CDR3 contains 16 residues, cysteine and phenylalanine counted. This entry keeps only the CDR3 DNA: 48 bases, framed from base 1. About this clone itself: The antigen this receptor binds is unknown. Nothing much larger sits one base from this clone, and base qualities are not available.

On the study overall, not on this receptor specifically: Within PBMCs, T cell clonality (Gini index) was significantly higher in non-responders than responders after neoadjuvant nivolumab. Only a few patients per response group were included in the TCR analyses, and the authors called for validation in larger cohorts. Higher pretreatment blood Treg/Th17 ratios correlated with both higher pretreatment blood TCRbeta clonality and lower post-treatment tumor TCRbeta clonality.

The rearranged chain carries TRBV5-1 and TRBJ1-2; TRBD1 agrees with 10 junctional bases. This sequence was found in a person aged 40-85 years with oral cavity squamous cell carcinoma. This sample comprised PBMCs, obtained after nivolumab (anti-PD-1) treatment. The DNA reads as follows: TGCGCCAGCAGCGAAGGGGGACAGGGGACTTTCTATGGCTACACCTTC. Its coded protein is CASSEGGQGTFYGYTF. Beyond the CDR3, the reference TRBV5-1 and TRBJ1-2 genes provide the residues; the full variable domain reads: KAGVTQTPRYLIKTRGQQVTLSCSPISGHRSVSWYQQTPGQGLQFLFEYFSETQRNKGNFPGRFSGRQFSNSRSEMNVSTLELGDSALYLCASSEGGQGTFYGYTFGSGTRLTVV.